The present TCR beta chain was sequenced within a study of human T cells and chemical hapten exposure. Study-level findings and limits: TCRs above 1 in 1000 frequency did not change with DPC sensitization.

This clonotype was seen repeatedly, ten times or more. As yet, its antigen is unknown. As for time point: patch test 1, 2 weeks after DPC sensitization. Described treatment: therapeutic diphenylcyclopropenone sensitization with weekly scalp DPC. Suited to DPC and affected by alopecia, the donors ranged from 18 to 70 years old. TCRdb recomputed calls from the RACE reads with MiXCR, one row per CDR3 protein. The repertoire holds fewer than 130,000 distinct CDR3 sequences, with 9.5% to 12% as singletons. The CDR3 covers 17 residues. V trimming: 5 bases; J trimming: 0 bases; junction bases outside the gene matches: 6. Germline CDR1 is SNHLY and CDR2 is FYNNEI.

Sequencing used whole blood, obtained in connection with sensitization to the hapten diphenylcyclopropenone (DPC). The chain joins TRBV2 to TRBJ2-5; 13 nucleotides match TRBD2. The clonotype comes from a middle-aged woman with alopecia areata. Some clones in this sample may be carry-over from other donors' samples. CDR3 region: CASSTGLAGIYQETQYF. The CDR3 DNA follows: TGTGCCAGCAGTACGGGACTAGCGGGAATTTACCAAGAGACCCAGTACTTC.